These 8 T cell receptor beta chains came from one sample sequenced in a study of T cells after posttransplantation cyclophosphamide. Assay: immunoSEQ multiplex PCR; the TCRdb copy retains only in-frame clones and omits some. The profile covers some 50,000 clones, none occurring a single time. The sequenced material came from PBMCs. These receptors were taken from a man between 40 and 49 years old in good health, CMV-negative, and a related stem cell transplant donor.

This clone was observed many times. This chain links TRBV7-6 with TRBJ2-7; D possibly corresponds to TRBD2 (5 bases). Germline loops: CDR1 SGHVS, CDR2 FNYEAQ. Trimming removed 4 bases at V and 5 bases at J, with 18 bases between. The CDR3 runs to 15 residues. The chain's CDR3 is CASSSDSLEDNEQYF. As DNA, the CDR3 is TGTGCCAGCAGCTCCGACTCACTAGAAGATAACGAGCAGTACTTC.

This clone was recorded many times. V is TRBV27 and J is TRBJ2-7; perhaps TRBD1 as D (6 bases). CDR1 MNHEY and CDR2 SMNVEV come from the germline V gene (reference sequence). This CDR3 spans 14 amino acids. V was cut by 2 bases and J by 3 bases, with 11 bases left in between. CDR3: CASSLNRADYEQYF. In DNA form, the CDR3 reads TGTGCCAGCAGTTTAAACAGGGCGGACTACGAGCAGTACTTC.

This clone has ten or more counts. The chain is built from TRBV5-5 and TRBJ1-2; the D gene is possibly TRBD1 (6 bases). Trimming stripped 2 bases from V and 4 bases from J, with 24 bases between. This CDR3 spans 18 amino acids. Germline V gene sequence: CDR1 SGHKS, CDR2 YYEKEE (reference sequence). CDR3 sequence reads: CASSFSRPFGQGPYGYTF. DNA for the CDR3: TGTGCCAGCAGCTTTAGCCGTCCTTTCGGGCAGGGGCCCTATGGCTACACCTTC.

This clone was observed at least ten times. The V call is TRBV7-9, the J call TRBJ2-2; TRBD1 matches at 7 bases. The J segment lost 9 bases and the V segment lost 0 bases, leaving 7 bases of the junction unmatched. The CDR3 runs to 15 residues. Germline V gene sequence: CDR1 SEHNR, CDR2 FQNEAQ (reference sequence). For the CDR3, the DNA is TGTGCCAGCAGCTTAGCGAGGCAGGGGGTTCGGGAGCTGTTTTTT. This encodes CASSLARQGVRELFF.

This clone was seen ten or more times. The chain recombines TRBV7-3 with TRBJ2-1; 8 bases are a match to TRBD1. The CDR3 sequence is 15 residues long. Germline CDR1 is SGHTA and CDR2 is FQGTGA. V lost 5 bases, J lost 2 bases, and 5 bases stayed unmatched. The DNA for the CDR3 is TGTGCCAGCAGCGCCGCAGGGGGCGCCTACAATGAGCAGTTCTTC. Its translation: CASSAAGGAYNEQFF. Based on the CDR3 plus reference TRBV7-3 and TRBJ2-1, the full variable domain is GAGVSQTPSNKVTEKGKYVELRCDPISGHTALYWYRQSLGQGPEFLIYFQGTGAADDSGLPNDRFFAVRPEGSVSTLKIQRTERGDSAVYLCASSAAGGAYNEQFFGPGTRLTVL.

In its sample, this clone was seen many times. This chain joins TRBV19 and TRBJ1-2; 8 bases agree with TRBD1. CDR1 is LNHDA and CDR2 is SQIVND in the germline V gene (reference sequence). This CDR3 comprises 15 residues. J was trimmed by 7 bases and V by 0 bases; bases with no gene match: 7. The CDR3 loop reads CASSIDTTGAAGYTF. CDR3 in DNA: TGTGCCAGTAGTATAGATACGACAGGGGCGGCTGGCTACACCTTC.

In this sample, this clone turned up many times. The chain couples TRBV27 to TRBJ2-3; 10 bases are shared with TRBD2. The CDR3 sequence is 17 residues long. Germline CDR1 is MNHEY and CDR2 is SMNVEV (reference sequence). V was clipped by 5 bases and J by 1 base; unmatched bases: 9. Written as DNA, the CDR3 is TGTGCCAGCAGTCATTACCCTAGCGGGAGTGGCACAGATACGCAGTATTTT. Translating it yields CASSHYPSGSGTDTQYF.

In this sample, this clone turned up many times. The genes are TRBV29-1 and TRBJ2-1, with 10 bases aligning to TRBD2. Unmatched junction bases numbered 6, after V lost 4 bases and J lost 0 bases. The CDR3 loop spans 16 amino acids. Germline values: CDR1 SQVTM, CDR2 ANQGSEA. The CDR3 DNA reads TGCAGCGTTGGGCACCCTAGCGGGAGCTCCTACAATGAGCAGTTCTTC. This translates into CSVGHPSGSSYNEQFF.